A single sample gave rise to the 7 T cell receptor beta chains below, sequenced in a study of beta chain features in type 1 diabetes. All of the isolated RNA was reverse transcribed, so expressed TCRB transcripts were sequenced. Measured with immunoSEQ multiplex PCR; TCRdb has only the in-frame clones, and not every one. The sample contains more than 100,000 clones, about 17% of which appear only once. Study findings and constraints: Among all four CD4+ subsets, Type 1 diabetes patients had TCRB CDR3s that were moderately but significantly shorter.

These receptors have no known antigen. The specimen sequenced was central memory CD4+ T cells from blood. Every receptor here comes from a man under 40 with type 1 diabetes.

This clone was detected only a few times. It differs at one base from a far larger clone, so likely a read error. The V gene is TRBV29-1, the J gene TRBJ2-1; possible D gene TRBD2, 5 bases. The CDR3 totals 12 residues. Germline CDR1 SQVTM, CDR2 ANQGSEA. CDR3 DNA sequence: TGCAGCGTCCCACTAGTTTCCAATGTGCAGTTCTTC. Translation gives CSVPLVSNVQFF.

This clone was seen a few times. The chain couples TRBV2 to TRBJ1-2, with TRBD1 as a possible D gene (6 bases). CDR1 SNHLY and CDR2 FYNNEI come from the germline V gene. Deletions cut 8 bases from V and 0 bases from J, with 22 bases between. The CDR3 totals 17 residues. CDR3 DNA sequence: TGTGCCAGCCGTAGACTGACAGGAGAGATCTCTAACTATGGCTACACCTTC. Its translation: CASRRLTGEISNYGYTF.

This chain connects TRBV29-1 to TRBJ1-2, with 8 bases aligning to TRBD1. V dropped 5 bases and J dropped 5; count of bases not matched to a gene: 7. CDR1 and CDR2 from the germline V gene are SQVTM and ANQGSEA. The length of the CDR3 is 13 residues. The CDR3 DNA reads as TGCAGCGTTTCCCTGACAGGGGAGTATGGCTACACCTTC. Its translation: CSVSLTGEYGYTF.

The V call is TRBV4-3, the J call TRBJ1-5, with D possibly TRBD1 on 5 matching bases. Deletions cut 0 bases from V and 7 bases from J, with 16 bases between. This CDR3 is 16 amino acids long. From germline, CDR1 is LGHNA and CDR2 YSLEER. The CDR3 protein is CASSQEVSQGEQPQHF. DNA for the CDR3: TGCGCCAGCAGCCAAGAGGTATCCCAGGGTGAACAGCCCCAGCATTTT.

This clone occurred a few times. The chain combines TRBV30 with TRBJ2-5; D possibly corresponds to TRBD1 (6 bases). CDR1 GTSNPN and CDR2 SVGIG come from the germline V gene (reference sequence). CDR3 size: 13 residues. V was cut by 4 bases and J by 4 bases, with 13 bases left in between. CDR3 in amino acids: CAWTRDIRETQYF. The CDR3 DNA follows: TGTGCCTGGACACGGGACATCAGAGAGACCCAGTACTTC.

This clone was seen a few times. This chain joins TRBV7-2 and TRBJ2-1; 8 bases agree with TRBD1. Per the germline V gene, CDR1 is SGHTA and CDR2 is FQGNSA. The CDR3 is made up of 16 amino acids. V dropped 3 bases and J dropped 2; count of bases not matched to a gene: 6. This chain's CDR3 is CASSLRTGITYNEQFF. CDR3 coding DNA: TGTGCCAGCAGCTTGCGGACAGGGATAACCTACAATGAGCAGTTCTTC. Full variable domain (remainder filled in from reference TRBV7-2 and TRBJ2-1): GAGVSQSPSNKVTEKGKDVELRCDPISGHTALYWYRQSLGQGLEFLIYFQGNSAPDKSGLPSDRFSAERTGGSVSTLTIQRTQQEDSAVYLCASSLRTGITYNEQFFGPGTRLTVL.

The chain combines TRBV6-5 with TRBJ1-6, with TRBD1 identical over 10 bases. J gave up 9 bases and V 2 bases, and 4 bases lay outside the gene matches. The CDR3 loop spans 15 amino acids. Germline CDR1 and CDR2: MNHEY and SVGAGI. The CDR3 DNA follows: TGTGCCAGCAGTTACGCCGGGACAGGGGTTTCACCCCTCCACTTT. The encoded protein is CASSYAGTGVSPLHF.